This T cell receptor (beta chain) was observed in a study of blood T cell repertoires in COVID-19. Study background: The study drew acute and convalescent COVID-19 samples from the United States, Italy and Spain. The analysed material was cDNA or gDNA that came from T cells, B-cell-depleted T cells, or PBMCs.

Authors' methods: Scientists estimated how many nucleated cells there were by amplifying reference gene primers. Assay used: immunoSEQ multiplex PCR; TCRdb lists only in-frame clones, some missing. Clone size and V and J calls were adopted from that table, with D and trimming inferred from the DNA. The sample carries about 80,000 clones, about 70% recorded once. This CDR3 contains 18 residues. From germline, CDR1 is MNHEY and CDR2 SVGEGT. Trimming took 4 bases from V and 3 from J, leaving 24 bases between them. This clone appeared once. Sequenced sample: peripheral blood. This rearrangement joins TRBV6-2 or TRBV6-3 to TRBJ1-1; no firm D call. The TCR sequence derives from a man aged 45 to 65 with active or convalescent COVID-19. The CDR3 DNA sequence: TGTGCCAGCAGTTCGGGTTTCAGGACTAAAGTGGGTGACACTGAAGCTTTCTTT. Its translation: CASSSGFRTKVGDTEAFF.